These 2 T cell receptor beta chains originate from one sample sequenced in a study of blood T cell repertoires in COVID-19. Clones were read by immunoSEQ multiplex PCR, and TCRdb kept only the in-frame ones, dropping some. The sample lists 200,000 to 250,000 clones, around three quarters occurring once. Sequenced sample: peripheral blood. These receptors originate from a woman in her 70s with acute or convalescent COVID-19.

The chain combines TRBV5-4 with TRBJ1-2, with 10 bases aligning to TRBD1. Per the germline V gene, CDR1 is SGHNT and CDR2 is YYREEE (reference sequence). This CDR3 is 15 amino acids long. V lost 6 bases and J lost 5; bases outside the gene matches: 10. The CDR3 DNA is TGTGCCAGCAAACAGGGGACAGGGGAGTCTTATGGCTACACCTTC. Amino acid sequence: CASKQGTGESYGYTF.

V and J are TRBV7-2 and TRBJ2-1; D is perhaps TRBD2 (5 bases). The germline V and J ends were trimmed by 3 bases and 6 bases, with 12 bases remaining between them. This CDR3 is 14 amino acids long. CDR1 and CDR2 from the germline V gene are SGHTA and FQGNSA. CDR3 loop: CASSFRRSSNEQFF. The DNA for the CDR3 is TGTGCCAGCAGCTTTAGGAGGAGTAGCAATGAGCAGTTCTTC.